Shown below are 32 T cell receptor beta chains from a single sample sequenced in a study of blood T cell repertoires in COVID-19. Sequenced by immunoSEQ multiplex PCR; TCRdb stores in-frame clones only, minus some. This sample has fewer than 100,000 clones, with roughly nine tenths found just once. Input material: peripheral blood. These receptors originate from a man of 80 years or more in a cohort sampled during active COVID-19.

V usage is TRBV5-1 and J usage is TRBJ2-2; 8 positions agree with TRBD1. The junction had 2 bases not matched to a gene; V was cut back by 0 bases and J by 4 bases. CDR1 and CDR2 (germline): SGHRS, YFSETQ. The CDR3 is made up of 15 amino acids. The CDR3 here is CASSLGDRGTGELFF. In DNA form, the CDR3 reads TGCGCCAGCAGCTTGGGCGACAGGGGCACCGGGGAGCTGTTTTTT. Based on the CDR3 plus reference TRBV5-1 and TRBJ2-2, the full variable domain is KAGVTQTPRYLIKTRGQQVTLSCSPISGHRSVSWYQQTPGQGLQFLFEYFSETQRNKGNFPGRFSGRQFSNSRSEMNVSTLELGDSALYLCASSLGDRGTGELFFGEGSRLTVL.

V usage is TRBV2 and J usage is TRBJ2-3; 9 nucleotides align to TRBD1. The germline CDR1 and CDR2 sequences are SNHLY and FYNNEI. The CDR3 spans 15 residues. Germline trimming cut 4 bases from V and 5 bases from J; bases unmatched to any gene: 7. CDR3 DNA: TGTGCCAGCAGTGGACAGGGGGAGGTTGGAGATACGCAGTATTTT. This gives the protein CASSGQGEVGDTQYF.

The chain carries TRBV18 and TRBJ1-4, with D possibly being TRBD1 (6 bases). V lost 3 bases and J lost 5, with 10 bases in between. Germline lookup yields CDR1 KGHSH and CDR2 LQKENI. The CDR3 runs to 14 residues. The CDR3 is CASSPVQGNEKLFF. CDR3 nucleotides: TGTGCCAGCTCACCGGTACAGGGAAATGAAAAACTGTTTTTT. Based on the CDR3 plus reference TRBV18 and TRBJ1-4, the full variable domain is NAGVMQNPRHLVRRRGQEARLRCSPMKGHSHVYWYRQLPEEGLKFMVYLQKENIIDESGMPKERFSAEFPKEGPSILRIQQVVRGDSAAYFCASSPVQGNEKLFFGSGTQLSVL.

The chain has TRBV7-9 and TRBJ2-5, with TRBD1 matching 9 bases. There are 18 residues in the CDR3. CDR1 is SEHNR and CDR2 is FQNEAQ in the germline V gene (reference sequence). V lost 5 bases to trimming and J lost 4 bases; unmatched junction nucleotides: 17. The CDR3 sequence is CASSRKSRDRVFGETQYF. The CDR3 DNA follows: TGTGCCAGCAGCCGAAAAAGCCGGGACAGGGTTTTTGGAGAGACCCAGTACTTC.

The chain couples TRBV2 to TRBJ1-6; 10 nucleotides line up with TRBD1. Trimming removed 6 bases from V and 5 bases from J; junction bases left unmatched: 4. CDR1 is SNHLY, CDR2 FYNNEI, per germline. The CDR3 totals 15 residues. The DNA for the CDR3 is TGTGCCAGCAGAGACAGGGGGCTAAATAATTCACCCCTCCACTTT. This codes for CASRDRGLNNSPLHF.

The rearrangement joins TRBV7-2 to TRBJ1-3; 7 positions match TRBD1. CDR3 size: 14 residues. V shed 6 bases and J 2 bases; nucleotides not matched to a gene: 4. Germline CDR1 is SGHTA and CDR2 is FQGNSA. In DNA form, the CDR3 reads TGTGCCAGCAGAGTTGACAGGGCTGGAAACACCATATATTTT. It encodes CASRVDRAGNTIYF.

The chain couples TRBV11-2 to TRBJ2-1; 11 nucleotides line up with TRBD2. J gave up 8 bases and V 2 bases, and 5 bases lay outside the gene matches. This CDR3 comprises 15 residues. CDR1 is SGHAT and CDR2 is FQNNGV in the germline V gene. This CDR3 is CASSLLAGGLYEQFF. The CDR3 DNA reads as TGTGCCAGCAGCTTATTAGCGGGGGGGCTCTATGAGCAGTTCTTC.

This chain connects TRBV7-9 to TRBJ2-5, with D perhaps TRBD2 (5 bases). CDR3 length equals 14 residues. V was clipped by 9 bases and J by 4 bases, with 18 bases between them. Germline lookup yields CDR1 SEHNR and CDR2 FQNEAQ (reference sequence). The CDR3 bases are TGTGCCAGTAGCGAAGGGAGAGTAGGAGAGACCCAGTACTTC. This translates into CASSEGRVGETQYF.

The J gene is TRBJ2-7, the V gene TRBV28; D might be TRBD2 (6 bases). Germline V gene lookup returns CDR1 MDHEN and CDR2 SYDVKM. V was shortened by 6 bases and J by 0 bases, with 9 bases between the two germline ends. The CDR3 is made up of 13 amino acids. The CDR3 sequence is CASSLTSSYEQYV. The CDR3 nucleotides read TGTGCCAGCAGCTTGACTAGCTCCTACGAGCAGTACGTC.

V usage is TRBV3-1 (or the pseudogene TRBV3-2) and J usage is TRBJ1-2, with D perhaps matching TRBD1 (6 bases). CDR1 is LGHDT and CDR2 is YNNKEL in the germline V gene (reference sequence). The CDR3 length is 15 residues. The V and J ends lost 1 base and 8 bases respectively, with 17 bases between them. The CDR3 loop reads CASSQALTGLRGYTF. The CDR3 coding sequence is TGTGCCAGCAGCCAAGCCTTGACAGGCCTGAGGGGCTACACCTTC.

V gene TRBV11-1 combines with J gene TRBJ2-4, with a weak D call TRBD2 (6 bases). Trimming pared 3 bases from V and 0 bases from J, leaving 9 bases between. CDR3 length equals 15 residues. Germline V gene data show CDR1 as SGHAT and CDR2 as FQDESV (reference sequence). The CDR3 loop reads CASSLFSGAKNIQYF. DNA for the CDR3: TGTGCCAGCAGCTTGTTTAGCGGAGCCAAAAACATTCAGTACTTC.

The gene calls are TRBV6-6 and TRBJ1-2; 7 nucleotides align to TRBD1. The CDR3 sequence is 14 residues long. The junction had 7 bases not matched to a gene; V was cut back by 5 bases and J by 4 bases. CDR1 MNHNY and CDR2 SVGAGI come from the germline V gene (reference sequence). The CDR3 protein is CASSADRARYGYTF. CDR3 nucleotides: TGTGCCAGCAGTGCCGACAGGGCCCGCTATGGCTACACCTTC.

In this sample, this clone turned up once. The chain couples TRBV10-2 to TRBJ2-1, with 8 bases lining up with TRBD1. The CDR3 runs to 15 residues. The V gene end was trimmed by 5 bases and the J gene end by 6 bases; junction bases not matched to a gene: 9. Germline-derived CDR1 and CDR2 are WSHSY and SAAADI. For the CDR3, the DNA is TGCGCCAGCAGTCGACCAGGGGGCTTGGCCAATGAGCAGTTCTTC. This gives the protein CASSRPGGLANEQFF.

V and J are TRBV11-2 and TRBJ2-3; TRBD2 aligns across 7 bases. Germline CDR1 SGHAT, CDR2 FQNNGV. The CDR3 runs 16 residues. With V trimmed by 1 base and J by 1 base, 5 bases remained unmatched. The chain's CDR3 is CASSLALADRTDTQYF. The DNA for the CDR3 is TGTGCCAGCAGCTTAGCTCTAGCGGACCGCACAGATACGCAGTATTTT.

The V call is TRBV7-2, the J call TRBJ2-5; D remains unclear. Germline V CDR1 and CDR2: SGHTA, FQGNSA. The CDR3 totals 13 residues. V was trimmed by 5 bases and J by 5 bases, leaving 12 bases between them. The CDR3 is CASSPTGWETQYF. The CDR3 coding sequence is TGTGCCAGCAGCCCGACGGGTTGGGAGACCCAGTACTTC.

The chain uses TRBV19 and TRBJ1-1, with D possibly being TRBD1 (6 bases). The CDR3 consists of 14 residues. Germline V gene sequence: CDR1 LNHDA, CDR2 SQIVND (reference sequence). Deletions cut 5 bases from V and 0 bases from J, with 10 bases between. The CDR3 region has the DNA TGTGCCAGTAGTCAGGGGCAGATGAACACTGAAGCTTTCTTT. Its translation is CASSQGQMNTEAFF.

This chain links TRBV2 with TRBJ2-7; TRBD2 aligns across 7 bases. This CDR3 comprises 13 residues. Germline CDR1 and CDR2: SNHLY and FYNNEI. The V segment lost 8 bases and the J segment 6 bases; nucleotides outside the gene matches: 10. CDR3 residues: CASGEGNMVEQYF. DNA for the CDR3: TGTGCCAGCGGGGAGGGGAACATGGTCGAGCAGTACTTC. The full variable domain, completed using reference TRBV2 and TRBJ2-7, is EPEVTQTPSHQVTQMGQEVILRCVPISNHLYFYWYRQILGQKVEFLVSFYNNEISEKSEIFDDQFSVERPDGSNFTLKIRSTKLEDSAMYFCASGEGNMVEQYFGPGTRLTVT.

The rearrangement links TRBV29-1 to TRBJ2-5, with a weak D call TRBD1 (5 bases). CDR1 is SQVTM, CDR2 ANQGSEA, per germline. The ends were cut back, 4 bases at V and 5 bases at J, with 8 bases in the middle. The CDR3 is made up of 11 amino acids. In nucleotides, the CDR3 is TGCAGCGTTGGACAGTTCGAGACCCAGTACTTC. It specifies CSVGQFETQYF.

This clone has a handful of counts. V is TRBV7-9 and J is TRBJ1-6; D call uncertain. Germline-derived CDR1 and CDR2 are SEHNR and FQNEAQ (reference sequence). With 4 bases removed from V and 5 bases from J, the gap between germline ends came to 21 bases. CDR3 length equals 18 residues. For the CDR3, the DNA is TGTGCCAGCAGCTCTAGTGCTCTAGCGGGGTCAAATAATTCACCCCTCCACTTT. Amino acid sequence: CASSSSALAGSNNSPLHF. The complete variable domain, with remaining parts taken from reference TRBV7-9 and TRBJ1-6, reads DTGVSQNPRHKITKRGQNVTFRCDPISEHNRLYWYRQTLGQGPEFLTYFQNEAQLEKSRLLSDRFSAERPKGSFSTLEIQRTEQGDSAMYLCASSSSALAGSNNSPLHFGNGTRLTVT.

The chain recombines TRBV5-5 with TRBJ1-4; 12 bases align to TRBD1. Germline V gives CDR1 SGHKS, CDR2 YYEKEE (reference sequence). Unmatched junction bases numbered 11, after V lost 3 bases and J lost 8 bases. CDR3 length: 17 residues. CDR3 sequence (DNA): TGTGCCAGCAGCTCATTGGGGACCGGGACAGGGGGCGAAAAACTGTTTTTT. Its protein is CASSSLGTGTGGEKLFF.

The chain carries TRBV18 and TRBJ1-4; tentative D call: TRBD1 (5 bases). Germline CDR1 reads KGHSH; CDR2 reads LQKENI. The CDR3 is 16 amino acids. V shed 1 base and J shed 1 base, with 10 bases lying between them. The CDR3 loop reads CASSPQGPITNEKLFF. CDR3 sequence (DNA): TGTGCCAGCTCACCACAGGGGCCCATAACTAATGAAAAACTGTTTTTT.

In DNA form, the CDR3 reads TGTGCCAGCTCACAGGGGAACAATCAGCCCCAGCATTTT. This codes for CASSQGNNQPQHF. The chain recombines TRBV18 with TRBJ1-5; D possibly corresponds to TRBD1 (5 bases). Germline CDR1 KGHSH, CDR2 LQKENI. The CDR3 is 13 residues long. Between the trimmed V and J ends, which lost 4 bases and 3 bases, there was a span of 7 bases.

The chain recombines TRBV9 with TRBJ1-2, with TRBD1 matching 8 bases. The CDR3 is 14 amino acids. Germline values: CDR1 SGDLS, CDR2 YYNGEE. V lost 2 bases, J lost 4 bases, and 4 bases stayed unmatched. CDR3 loop: CASSVLRGPYGYTF. The CDR3 DNA is TGTGCCAGCAGCGTCCTCAGGGGGCCCTATGGCTACACCTTC.

CDR3 loop: CASIFSGSGELFF. The DNA for the CDR3 is TGTGCCAGCATATTTTCAGGTTCCGGGGAGCTGTTTTTT. The chain carries TRBV2 and TRBJ2-2; D not certain. Trimming removed 7 bases at V and 6 bases at J, with 12 bases between. The CDR3 is 13 residues long. CDR1 and CDR2 from the germline V gene are SNHLY and FYNNEI. The full variable domain, its missing parts supplied by reference TRBV2 and TRBJ2-2, is EPEVTQTPSHQVTQMGQEVILRCVPISNHLYFYWYRQILGQKVEFLVSFYNNEISEKSEIFDDQFSVERPDGSNFTLKIRSTKLEDSAMYFCASIFSGSGELFFGEGSRLTVL.

The CDR3 here is CASSEEGSSPLHF. CDR3 sequence (DNA): TGTGCCAGCAGTGAAGAAGGGAGCTCACCCCTCCACTTT. V usage is TRBV2 and J usage is TRBJ1-6; D uncertain. The CDR3 totals 13 residues. Germline values: CDR1 SNHLY, CDR2 FYNNEI. V shed 1 base and J shed 10 bases, with 8 bases lying between them.

DNA of the CDR3: TGTGCCAGCTCCCCGAGGACAGGGAATAATGAAAAACTGTTTTTT. Its protein is CASSPRTGNNEKLFF. This sequence joins TRBV18 and TRBJ1-4, with TRBD1 identical over 8 bases. The CDR3 loop spans 15 amino acids. Trimming at V came to 6 bases and at J to 4 bases, leaving 7 bases not matched to a gene. The germline V gene encodes CDR1 KGHSH and CDR2 LQKENI. The whole variable domain, filled in from reference TRBV18 and TRBJ1-4, reads NAGVMQNPRHLVRRRGQEARLRCSPMKGHSHVYWYRQLPEEGLKFMVYLQKENIIDESGMPKERFSAEFPKEGPSILRIQQVVRGDSAAYFCASSPRTGNNEKLFFGSGTQLSVL.

This rearrangement joins TRBV15 to TRBJ1-1, with 8 bases matching TRBD1. Germline assignment: CDR1 LNHNV and CDR2 YYDKDF (reference sequence). There are 16 residues in the CDR3. With 3 bases clipped from V and 1 base from J, the junction kept 7 bases outside the gene matches. CDR3 nucleotide sequence: TGTGCCACCAGCAGGGGTAACAGGGGGTCGAACACTGAAGCTTTCTTT. This gives the protein CATSRGNRGSNTEAFF.

The J gene is TRBJ1-1, the V gene TRBV6-5; D ambiguous. The V gene's germline CDR1 is MNHEY and CDR2 SVGAGI. With 6 bases removed from V and 1 base from J, the gap between germline ends came to 12 bases. CDR3 size: 14 residues. Written as DNA, the CDR3 is TGTGCCAGCAGAATATTGGGAGAGAACACTGAAGCTTTCTTT. Translation gives CASRILGENTEAFF.

The chain employs TRBV29-1 and TRBJ2-7; unclear D gene. Germline loops: CDR1 SQVTM, CDR2 ANQGSEA. The V end was cut by 4 bases, the J end by 0 bases, with 13 bases between. The CDR3 sequence is 14 residues long. As DNA, the CDR3 is TGCAGCGTTGTTAATCTACCGAGCTCCTACGAGCAGTACTTC. It is translated as CSVVNLPSSYEQYF.

About this clone itself: Other DNA sequences in this specimen translate into the identical CDR3. The rearrangement links TRBV12-3 or TRBV12-4 to TRBJ1-4; 7 bases map to TRBD1. This CDR3 spans 13 amino acids. V lost 6 bases, J lost 7 bases, and 5 bases stayed unmatched. This CDR3 is CASSRQGSEKLFF. The CDR3 DNA reads as TGTGCCAGCAGCAGACAGGGTAGTGAAAAACTGTTTTTT.

The rearrangement links TRBV5-1 to TRBJ1-1, with TRBD1 matching over 7 bases. Germline V lookup: CDR1 SGHRS, CDR2 YFSETQ. CDR3 length: 14 residues. V lost 1 base to trimming and J lost 7 bases; unmatched junction nucleotides: 7. The CDR3 spells CASSLRQGEIEAFF. DNA of the CDR3: TGCGCCAGCAGCTTGAGACAGGGAGAAATTGAAGCTTTCTTT.

This chain joins TRBV3-1 (or the pseudogene TRBV3-2) and TRBJ1-1; no firm D call. Germline V gene data show CDR1 as LGHDT and CDR2 as YNNKEL (reference sequence). CDR3 length: 11 amino acids. V was clipped by 0 bases and J by 12 bases, with 8 bases between them. The CDR3 DNA reads TGTGCCAGCAGCCAAGATTTGAACACTTTCTTT. Protein product: CASSQDLNTFF.